The present entry profiles one T cell receptor (beta chain) with its context. This record belongs to a study of technical replicates of blood from a few donors. Using immunoSEQ multiplex PCR, the repertoire was profiled, and TCRdb retains in-frame clones only, with some absent. The data show tens of thousands of clones, 95% seen once. Sequencing input: T cells isolated from PBMCs. The receptor's source is a human donor in good health.

The CDR3 sequence is CASSESSGSSYNEQFF. CDR3 nucleotide sequence: TGTGCCAGCAGCGAATCCAGCGGGAGCTCCTACAATGAGCAGTTCTTC. The chain couples TRBV7-3 to TRBJ2-1, with TRBD2 matching over 8 bases. The CDR3 has 16 amino acids. The junction had 6 bases not matched to a gene; V was cut back by 5 bases and J by 0 bases. The germline gives CDR1 SGHTA, CDR2 FQGTGA.